The clone carrying this TCR beta chain has a count of ten or more. Trimming at V came to 2 bases and at J to 7 bases, leaving 4 bases not matched to a gene. Germline assignment: CDR1 MNHEY and CDR2 SVGAGI. This CDR3 has 14 residues. After constant-region reverse-primer amplification, full-length variable regions underwent semi-nested PCR with Nested Universal Primer A. TCRdb passed the 5' RACE reads through MiXCR, listing each CDR3 protein once. The sample lists about 43,000 distinct CDR3 sequences; just under 30% were seen once. The sequenced sample consisted of memory CD4+ T cells sorted from a lymph node. Noted subset: memory CD4+ T cells, CD4+CD45RO+CD25-. This chain connects TRBV6-5 to TRBJ1-4, with 7 bases that match TRBD1. The TCR was taken from a female donor with breast cancer. This chain's CDR3 is CASSYGQGGEKLFF. CDR3 nucleotides: TGTGCCAGCAGTTACGGGCAGGGGGGTGAAAAACTGTTTTTT.